These T cell receptor beta chains were read from a single sample in a study of T cell responses to AZD1222 COVID-19 vaccine. Data came from immunoSEQ multiplex PCR; TCRdb stores just in-frame clones and leaves some out. Of more than 120,000 clones in the sample, roughly 87% are singletons; the top ten hold roughly 1.5%. The specimen was peripheral blood, collected 28 days after the second AZD1222 dose. The receptors originated from an adult who received the AZD1222 COVID-19 vaccine. CDR3s include the opening cysteine and the closing phenylalanine or tryptophan. Each record gives: V gene, J gene, clone size, D gene, CDR3 protein, CDR3 DNA. A D gene is named only where the DNA matches it firmly. Part of the rows lack a size; the others show once, few, many or a class for expanded clones.

V gene: TRBV3-1/TRBV3-2; J gene: TRBJ1-6; clone size: NA; D gene: NA; CDR3 protein: CASSPTTGAPSPLHF; CDR3 DNA: TGTGCCAGCAGCCCAACCACAGGTGCGCCCTCACCCCTCCACTTT
V gene: TRBV19; J gene: TRBJ1-2; clone size: NA; D gene: TRBD1; CDR3 protein: CASSLATRDSYGYTF; CDR3 DNA: TGTGCCAGTAGCCTCGCAACTCGGGACAGCTATGGCTACACCTTC
V gene: TRBV6-5; J gene: TRBJ1-5; clone size: NA; D gene: NA; CDR3 protein: CASSYGGLNQPQHF; CDR3 DNA: TGTGCCAGCAGTTACGGGGGGCTCAATCAGCCCCAGCATTTT
V gene: TRBV6-1; J gene: TRBJ1-4; clone size: NA; D gene: TRBD1; CDR3 protein: CASSVLSRTGHEKLFF; CDR3 DNA: TGTGCCAGCAGTGTCCTCTCGAGGACAGGGCATGAAAAACTGTTTTTT
V gene: TRBV4-1; J gene: TRBJ1-6; clone size: NA; D gene: NA; CDR3 protein: CASSQLDSMSSPLHF; CDR3 DNA: TGCGCCAGCAGCCAGCTAGACAGCATGAGTTCACCCCTCCACTTT
V gene: TRBV3-1/TRBV3-2; J gene: TRBJ1-2; clone size: once; D gene: NA; CDR3 protein: CASSQGGGPGYTF; CDR3 DNA: TGTGCCAGCAGCCAAGGGGGGGGGCCTGGCTACACCTTC
V gene: TRBV3-1/TRBV3-2; J gene: TRBJ2-5; clone size: NA; D gene: TRBD2; CDR3 protein: CASSPASGGPQETQYF; CDR3 DNA: TGTGCCAGCAGCCCAGCAAGCGGGGGGCCACAAGAGACCCAGTACTTC
V gene: TRBV2; J gene: TRBJ2-3; clone size: NA; D gene: NA; CDR3 protein: CASQLRGGTQYF; CDR3 DNA: TGTGCCAGCCAACTCAGGGGTGGTACGCAGTATTTT
V gene: TRBV28; J gene: TRBJ2-1; clone size: NA; D gene: TRBD2; CDR3 protein: CASSRREGGQNEQFF; CDR3 DNA: TGTGCCAGCAGCCGTAGAGAGGGAGGGCAAAATGAGCAGTTCTTC
V gene: TRBV21-1; J gene: TRBJ2-7; clone size: NA; D gene: NA; CDR3 protein: CASSKAGGQGRYEQYF; CDR3 DNA: TGTGCCAGCAGCAAAGCGGGGGGACAGGGGCGCTACGAGCAGTACTTC
V gene: TRBV27; J gene: TRBJ2-7; clone size: NA; D gene: TRBD1; CDR3 protein: CASSFSGGSYEQYF; CDR3 DNA: TGTGCCAGCAGTTTTTCAGGGGGCTCCTACGAGCAGTACTTC
V gene: TRBV7-2; J gene: TRBJ1-2; clone size: NA; D gene: NA; CDR3 protein: CASSSTESYGYTF; CDR3 DNA: TGTGCCAGCAGCTCGACAGAGTCGTATGGCTACACCTTC
V gene: TRBV19; J gene: TRBJ1-2; clone size: NA; D gene: TRBD1; CDR3 protein: CASSIGTGPYGYTF; CDR3 DNA: TGTGCCAGTAGTATAGGGACAGGCCCCTATGGCTACACCTTC